These 23 T cell receptor beta chains originate from one sample sequenced in a study of cytomegalovirus exposure and HLA in healthy donors. The assay was immunoSEQ multiplex PCR, and TCRdb's table has in-frame clones only and misses some. This sample carries about 160,000 clones, 84% of them seen once, and the ten largest clones take about 10%. Sequenced sample: PBMCs. The source of these receptors is a man aged 25 to 45 in good health and CMV-seropositive.

The gene calls are TRBV4-1 and TRBJ2-7; D is perhaps TRBD1 (6 bases). This CDR3 is 16 amino acids long. Looked up from germline, CDR1 is MGHRA and CDR2 is YSYEKL. V lost 0 bases and J lost 0, with 12 bases in between. CDR3 sequence (DNA): TGCGCCAGCAGCCAAGATCTGGGGACACTCTCCTACGAGCAGTACTTC. Protein sequence: CASSQDLGTLSYEQYF.

The chain recombines TRBV14 with TRBJ2-3, with D possibly matching TRBD2 (5 bases). The germline CDR1 and CDR2 sequences are SGHDN and FVKESK. V gave up 1 base and J gave up 2 bases, with 13 bases separating them. The CDR3 has 16 amino acids. CDR3 DNA sequence: TGTGCCAGCAGCCAAGGAGCGGTCGGCTCCACAGATACGCAGTATTTT. Its protein is CASSQGAVGSTDTQYF. The full variable domain, in which reference TRBV14 and TRBJ2-3 provide the parts outside the CDR3, is EAGVTQFPSHSVIEKGQTVTLRCDPISGHDNLYWYRRVMGKEIKFLLHFVKESKQDESGMPNNRFLAERTGGTYSTLKVQPAELEDSGVYFCASSQGAVGSTDTQYFGPGTRLTVL.

The chain is built from TRBV5-4 and TRBJ2-5; 9 bases agree with TRBD2. The CDR3 covers 14 residues. J was trimmed by 2 bases and V by 5 bases; bases with no gene match: 4. CDR1 and CDR2 (germline): SGHNT, YYREEE (reference sequence). This chain's CDR3 is CASRGGGGQETQYF. As DNA, the CDR3 is TGTGCCAGCAGGGGCGGGGGGGGACAAGAGACCCAGTACTTC.

Note on this clone: One end of the junction does not line up with germline, which may come from a read error. The V and J genes are TRBV6-6 and TRBJ2-7, with 10 bases identical to TRBD1. Germline CDR1 MNHNY, CDR2 SVGAGI (reference sequence). The CDR3 loop spans 14 amino acids. The CDR3 sequence: CATSKRDRGYEQYF. DNA for the CDR3: TGTGCCACCAGTAAACGGGACAGGGGTTACGAGCAGTACTTC.

The chain carries TRBV12-1 and TRBJ1-5; the listed D gene, TRBD1, was not tested against the DNA. TRBV12-1 is an annotated pseudogene. The CDR3 covers 15 residues. CDR3 DNA: TGTGCCAGCAGCTTTAGGGGGAATAGCAATCAGCCCCAGCATTTT. Its translation is CASSFRGNSNQPQHF.

The V gene is TRBV9, the J gene TRBJ2-3, with 15 bases lining up with TRBD2. In germline, CDR1 is SGDLS, CDR2 YYNGEE. This CDR3 is built from 19 residues. Trimming took 4 bases from V and 0 from J; bases not matched to a gene: 9. CDR3 in amino acids: CASSPRTSGGAVSTDTQYF. The CDR3 bases are TGTGCCAGCAGCCCCCGGACTAGCGGGGGGGCCGTGAGCACAGATACGCAGTATTTT.

This clone was counted between two and nine times. This sequence joins TRBV9 and TRBJ1-1; D is unresolved. The germline V gene has CDR1 SGDLS and CDR2 YYNGEE. The CDR3 is 13 amino acids. Trimming took off 4 bases at V and 4 bases at J, with 11 bases between the two ends. The CDR3: CASSPRIPTEAFF. The CDR3 DNA reads TGTGCCAGCAGCCCGAGGATACCCACTGAAGCTTTCTTT.

J is TRBJ1-1 and V is TRBV6-5; perhaps TRBD1 as D (5 bases). The CDR3 covers 12 residues. V shed 8 bases and J shed 0 bases, with 7 bases lying between them. CDR1 and CDR2 from the germline V gene are MNHEY and SVGAGI. The CDR3 DNA sequence: TGTGCCAGCCGACAGATGAACACTGAAGCTTTCTTT. Translation gives CASRQMNTEAFF.

This chain joins TRBV6-6 and TRBJ1-1, with D unresolved. This CDR3 is built from 14 residues. Germline V gene sequence: CDR1 MNHNY, CDR2 SVGAGI (reference sequence). The germline V and J ends were trimmed by 0 bases and 0 bases, with 5 bases remaining between them. CDR3 DNA: TGTGCCAGCAGTTACTCGCGGGTGAACACTGAAGCTTTCTTT. This gives the protein CASSYSRVNTEAFF.

This clone was picked up a small number of times. This chain connects TRBV4-2 to TRBJ1-2; 10 nucleotides agree with TRBD1. Unmatched junction bases numbered 5, after V lost 0 bases and J lost 7 bases. CDR1 and CDR2 (germline): LGHNA, YNFKEQ. The CDR3 is 15 amino acids. This chain's CDR3 is CASSQDGQGEGGYTF. The CDR3 region has the DNA TGTGCCAGCAGCCAAGACGGACAGGGGGAGGGTGGCTACACCTTC.

This clone was observed once. V is TRBV30 and J is TRBJ1-4; D not resolved. The germline V gene has CDR1 GTSNPN and CDR2 SVGIG (reference sequence). The CDR3 sequence is 14 residues long. V was shortened by 6 bases and J by 8 bases, with 19 bases between the two germline ends. The CDR3 bases are TGTGCCTGTTTTCTTAAAGCCGAGGTGGAAAAACTGTTTTTT. It encodes CACFLKAEVEKLFF.

This clone occurred once. The chain couples TRBV19 to TRBJ1-5; a possible D gene is TRBD1 (5 bases). The ends were cut back, 4 bases at V and 5 bases at J, with 12 bases in the middle. Germline V CDR1 and CDR2: LNHDA, SQIVND (reference sequence). The CDR3 covers 14 residues. CDR3 nucleotides: TGTGCCAGTAGTACTCAGGGTAGGCATCAGCCCCAGCATTTT. It is translated as CASSTQGRHQPQHF. Filled out from reference TRBV19 and TRBJ1-5, the complete variable domain reads DGGITQSPKYLFRKEGQNVTLSCEQNLNHDAMYWYRQDPGQGLRLIYYSQIVNDFQKGDIAEGYSVSREKKESFPLTVTSAQKNPTAFYLCASSTQGRHQPQHFGDGTRLSIL.

The rearrangement uses TRBV27 and TRBJ2-5; 11 bases line up with TRBD1. Germline assignment: CDR1 MNHEY and CDR2 SMNVEV (reference sequence). V lost 8 bases to trimming and J lost 5 bases; unmatched junction nucleotides: 7. CDR3 length: 14 residues. The CDR3: CASSQGDRGETQYF. The CDR3 region has the DNA TGTGCCAGCTCTCAGGGGGACAGGGGGGAGACCCAGTACTTC.

This clone has just a few counts. The rearrangement joins TRBV13 to TRBJ1-2, with a tentative D call TRBD1 (5 bases). The CDR3 has 13 residues. V was cut by 4 bases and J by 3 bases, with 9 bases left in between. Germline V gene sequence: CDR1 PRHDT, CDR2 FYEKMQ (reference sequence). This CDR3 is CASSSRGYYGYTF. Written as DNA, the CDR3 is TGTGCCAGCAGCTCGCGGGGGTACTATGGCTACACCTTC.

The chain carries TRBV9 and TRBJ2-3, with TRBD2 matching over 9 bases. Germline V lookup: CDR1 SGDLS, CDR2 YYNGEE. The CDR3 sequence is 16 residues long. V lost 3 bases to trimming and J lost 3 bases; unmatched junction nucleotides: 8. For the CDR3, the DNA is TGTGCCAGCAGCGCCTTGACTAGCGGAGCAACAGATACGCAGTATTTT. Translation gives CASSALTSGATDTQYF.

This rearrangement joins TRBV6-4 to TRBJ2-1; D is possibly TRBD1 (6 bases). The V end lost 4 bases, the J end lost 9 bases, and 10 bases lay between the germline ends. There are 12 residues in the CDR3. CDR1 is MRHNA and CDR2 is SNTAGT in the germline V gene. The chain's CDR3 is CASSAGAGEQFF. The CDR3 DNA reads as TGTGCCAGCAGTGCAGGGGCTGGTGAGCAGTTCTTC.

The chain links TRBV28 to TRBJ2-7; 11 bases align to TRBD2. After removal of 6 bases from V and 0 bases from J, the junction contained 7 bases not matched to a gene. The germline CDR1 and CDR2 sequences are MDHEN and SYDVKM. The CDR3 consists of 16 residues. CDR3: CASSRGLAEVSYEQYF. CDR3 sequence (DNA): TGTGCCAGCAGCCGGGGACTAGCGGAGGTCTCCTACGAGCAGTACTTC.

As DNA, the CDR3 is TGCGCCAGCAGCCAAGGGCAGGGGCATAATTCACCCCTCCACTTT. Its protein is CASSQGQGHNSPLHF. This chain connects TRBV4-1 to TRBJ1-6; a weak D match, TRBD1 (6 bases). The CDR3 is 15 residues long. V lost 1 base, J lost 5 bases, and 9 bases lay in between. Looked up from germline, CDR1 is MGHRA and CDR2 is YSYEKL.

This rearrangement joins TRBV20-1 to TRBJ1-1; weak D call: TRBD1 (6 bases). Trimming removed 5 bases from V and 8 bases from J, with 12 bases in between. The CDR3 totals 11 residues. The germline CDR1 and CDR2 sequences are DFQATT and SNEGSKA (reference sequence). CDR3 sequence: CSAQGGLEAFF. Written as DNA, the CDR3 is TGCAGTGCTCAAGGGGGTTTGGAAGCTTTCTTT.

This chain joins TRBV6-4 and TRBJ2-2; 7 nucleotides align to TRBD1. The CDR3 spans 11 residues. The junction had 1 base not matched to a gene; V was cut back by 10 bases and J by 5 bases. Germline V CDR1 and CDR2: MRHNA, SNTAGT. CDR3 nucleotide sequence: TGTGCCAAGACAGGGACCGGGGAGCTGTTTTTT. Its translation: CAKTGTGELFF.

The rearrangement uses TRBV11-2 and TRBJ2-2; TRBD1 might be the D (5 bases). This CDR3 has 14 amino acids. V lost 5 bases, J lost 0 bases, and 7 bases lay in between. CDR1 and CDR2 (germline): SGHAT, FQNNGV. Here the CDR3 reads CASSLRANTGELFF. The CDR3 nucleotides read TGTGCCAGCAGCCTCAGGGCGAACACCGGGGAGCTGTTTTTT.

Concerning this clone: The junction and the germline gene differ at one end; a read error may be behind it. The chain combines TRBV7-7 with TRBJ2-2; TRBD2 matches at 12 bases. Germline CDR1 reads SSHAT; CDR2 reads FNYEAQ (reference sequence). This CDR3 is built from 16 residues. Here the CDR3 reads CASSRRLAGDGGELFF. The CDR3 coding sequence is TGTGCTAGCAGCCGGCGACTAGCGGGAGATGGCGGGGAGCTGTTTTTT.

CDR3 in amino acids: CASHSEWNEQYF. CDR3 DNA sequence: TGTGCTTCCCATAGCGAGTGGAACGAGCAGTACTTC. This sequence joins TRBV30 and TRBJ2-7; a weak D match, TRBD2 (5 bases). CDR1 and CDR2 from the germline V gene are GTSNPN and SVGIG (reference sequence). This CDR3 contains 12 residues.